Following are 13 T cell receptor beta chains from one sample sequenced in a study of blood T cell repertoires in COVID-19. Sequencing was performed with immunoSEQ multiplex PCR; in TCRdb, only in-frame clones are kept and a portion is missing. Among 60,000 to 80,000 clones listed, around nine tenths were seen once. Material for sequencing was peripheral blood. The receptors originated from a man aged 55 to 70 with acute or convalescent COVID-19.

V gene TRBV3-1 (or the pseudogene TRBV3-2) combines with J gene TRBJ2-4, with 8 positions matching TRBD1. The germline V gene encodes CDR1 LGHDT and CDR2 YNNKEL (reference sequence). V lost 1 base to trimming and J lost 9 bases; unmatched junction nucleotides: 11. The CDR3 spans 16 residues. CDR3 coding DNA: TGTGCCAGCAGCCAAGCCCTACGGGCAGGGGGCATCATTCAGTACTTC. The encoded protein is CASSQALRAGGIIQYF.

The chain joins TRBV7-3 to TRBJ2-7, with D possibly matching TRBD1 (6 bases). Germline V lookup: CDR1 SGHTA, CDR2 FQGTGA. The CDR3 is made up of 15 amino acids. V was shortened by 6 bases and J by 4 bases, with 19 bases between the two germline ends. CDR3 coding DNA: TGTGCCAGCAGTCGACAAACAGGGCCCCTTTACGAGCAGTACTTC. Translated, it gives CASSRQTGPLYEQYF.

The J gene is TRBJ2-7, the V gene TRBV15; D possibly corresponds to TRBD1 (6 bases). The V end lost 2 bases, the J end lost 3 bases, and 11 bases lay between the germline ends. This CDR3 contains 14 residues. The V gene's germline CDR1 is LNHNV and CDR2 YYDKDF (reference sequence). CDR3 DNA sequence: TGTGCCACCAGCAGACAAACAGGGCTCTACGAGCAGTACTTC. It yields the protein CATSRQTGLYEQYF.

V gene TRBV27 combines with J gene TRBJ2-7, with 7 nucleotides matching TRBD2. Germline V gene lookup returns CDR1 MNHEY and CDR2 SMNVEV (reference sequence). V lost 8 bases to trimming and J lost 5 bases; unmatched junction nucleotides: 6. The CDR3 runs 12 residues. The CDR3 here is CASGRGPNEQYF. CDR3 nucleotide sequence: TGTGCCAGCGGGAGGGGCCCTAACGAGCAGTACTTC.

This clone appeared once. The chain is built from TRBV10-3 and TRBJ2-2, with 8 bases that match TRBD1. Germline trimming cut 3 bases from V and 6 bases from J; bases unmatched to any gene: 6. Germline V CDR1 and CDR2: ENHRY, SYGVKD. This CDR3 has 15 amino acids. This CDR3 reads CAISDDRGRAGELFF. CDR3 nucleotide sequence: TGTGCCATCAGTGACGACAGGGGAAGGGCCGGGGAGCTGTTTTTT.

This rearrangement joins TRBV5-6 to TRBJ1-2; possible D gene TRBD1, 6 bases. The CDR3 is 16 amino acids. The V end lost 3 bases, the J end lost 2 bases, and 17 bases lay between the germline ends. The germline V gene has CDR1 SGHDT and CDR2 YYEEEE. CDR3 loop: CASSSLSGTPNYGYTF. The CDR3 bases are TGTGCCAGCAGCTCGCTGTCCGGGACACCCAACTATGGCTACACCTTC. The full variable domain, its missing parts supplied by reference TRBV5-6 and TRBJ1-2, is DAGVTQSPTHLIKTRGQQVTLRCSPKSGHDTVSWYQQALGQGPQFIFQYYEEEERQRGNFPDRFSGHQFPNYSSELNVNALLLGDSALYLCASSSLSGTPNYGYTFGSGTRLTVV.

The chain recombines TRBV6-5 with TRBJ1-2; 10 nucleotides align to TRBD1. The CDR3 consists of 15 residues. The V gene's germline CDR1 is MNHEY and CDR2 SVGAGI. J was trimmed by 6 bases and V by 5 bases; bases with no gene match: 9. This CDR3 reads CASSQPDRGLDGYTF. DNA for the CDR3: TGTGCCAGCAGTCAACCCGACAGGGGGCTCGATGGCTACACCTTC.

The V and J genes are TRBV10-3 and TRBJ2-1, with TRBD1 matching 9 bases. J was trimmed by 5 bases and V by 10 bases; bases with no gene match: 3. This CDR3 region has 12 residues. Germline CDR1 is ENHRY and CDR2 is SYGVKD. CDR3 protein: CATQGANNEQFF. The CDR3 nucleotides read TGTGCCACACAGGGGGCTAACAATGAGCAGTTCTTC.

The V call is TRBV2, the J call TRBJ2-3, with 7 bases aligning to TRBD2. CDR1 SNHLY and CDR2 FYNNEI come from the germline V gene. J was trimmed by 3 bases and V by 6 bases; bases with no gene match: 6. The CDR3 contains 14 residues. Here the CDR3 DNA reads TGTGCCAGCAGGGCGGGAGTGCCTACAGATACGCAGTATTTT. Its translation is CASRAGVPTDTQYF. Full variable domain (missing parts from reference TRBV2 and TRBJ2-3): EPEVTQTPSHQVTQMGQEVILRCVPISNHLYFYWYRQILGQKVEFLVSFYNNEISEKSEIFDDQFSVERPDGSNFTLKIRSTKLEDSAMYFCASRAGVPTDTQYFGPGTRLTVL.

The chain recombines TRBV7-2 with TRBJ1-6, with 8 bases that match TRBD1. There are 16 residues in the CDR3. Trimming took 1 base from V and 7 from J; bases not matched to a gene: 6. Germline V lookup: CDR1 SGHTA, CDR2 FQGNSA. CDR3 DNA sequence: TGTGCCAGCAGCTTAGGGGGCAGGGGGCTGAATTCACCCCTCCACTTT. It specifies CASSLGGRGLNSPLHF.

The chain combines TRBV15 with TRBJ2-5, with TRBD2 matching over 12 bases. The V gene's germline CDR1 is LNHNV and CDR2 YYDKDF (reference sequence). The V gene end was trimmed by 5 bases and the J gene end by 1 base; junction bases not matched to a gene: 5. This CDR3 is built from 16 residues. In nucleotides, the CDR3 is TGTGCCACCAGCGGGGGGACTAGCGGGTTCCAAGAGACCCAGTACTTC. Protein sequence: CATSGGTSGFQETQYF.

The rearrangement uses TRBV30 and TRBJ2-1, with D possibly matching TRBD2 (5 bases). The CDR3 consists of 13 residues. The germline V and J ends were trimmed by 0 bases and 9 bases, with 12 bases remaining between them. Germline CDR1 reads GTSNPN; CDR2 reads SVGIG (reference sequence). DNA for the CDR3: TGTGCCTGGAGTGTTCAGGACCGGGGTGAGCAGTTCTTC. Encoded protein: CAWSVQDRGEQFF.

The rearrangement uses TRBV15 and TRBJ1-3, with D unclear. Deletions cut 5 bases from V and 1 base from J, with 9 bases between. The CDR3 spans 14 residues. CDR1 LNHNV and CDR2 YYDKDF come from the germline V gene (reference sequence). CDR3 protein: CATSGGGSGNTIYF. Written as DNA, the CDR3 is TGTGCCACCAGCGGAGGAGGGTCTGGAAACACCATATATTTT.